This TCR beta chain comes out of a study of vaccination and CD4 T cells after COVID-19. Study overall: Convalescent patients, SARS-CoV-2 positive by nasal swab PCR, comprised 10 or so mild cases and one severe case. There were six male and four female convalescents, and two of them were Hispanic. Culture controls were given either a CEFX pool, an HIV-1 Nef pool, or no peptide.

Study-level points and caveats: Only relatively few convalescent patients were studied, and early post-infection timepoints were not analyzed.

Of note for this clonotype: The antigen remains undetermined.

Regarding treatment: roughly 11-day PBMC culture with coronavirus spike peptide pools or control peptides (ViraFEST assay). Sequencing of DNA taken from cultured CD4+ T cells relied on the Oncomine TCR Beta short-read assay. Via MiXCR, TCRdb re-called the PCR reads, giving one row per CDR3 protein. Of 9,500 to 12,000 distinct CDR3 sequences in the sample, less than 75% were seen once. The germline V gene has CDR1 DFQATT and CDR2 SNEGSKA (reference sequence). V shed 1 base, J shed 2 bases, and the junction held 2 bases outside the gene matches. This CDR3 contains 14 residues. The source of this sequence is a human donor who had recovered from COVID-19. The specimen was CD4+ T cells from blood, cultured in vitro, collected before SARS-CoV-2 vaccination. J is TRBJ2-1 and V is TRBV20-1, with TRBD2 identical over 7 bases. DNA for the CDR3: TGCAGTGCTAGAGCTAGCGGCCCCTACAATGAGCAGTTCTTC. Encoded protein: CSARASGPYNEQFF.